The source of this T cell receptor (beta chain) is a study of spatial heterogeneity in lung cancer. Regarding the study as a whole: Tumoral mutation counts were tracked by counts of expanded intratumoral alpha and beta TCRs.

The library protocol tagged each TCR cDNA with a unique molecular identifier. MiXCR, run by TCRdb on the 5' RACE reads, gives a single entry per CDR3 protein. The table includes some 5,500 distinct CDR3 sequences, around 15% detected once. Time point defined: sample taken at primary tumor resection. Tumor, nontumor lung or frozen PBMC supplied whole RNA that was sequenced unsorted. This clonotype appeared many times. Its antigen remains unidentified. CDR3 length: 14 residues. Trimming cost V 0 bases and J 7 bases, with 11 bases left between them. The germline gives CDR1 SGHRS, CDR2 YFSETQ. The receptor was derived from a male donor with early-stage non-small cell lung cancer. The input for sequencing was lung tumor tissue, taken at surgery. The chain combines TRBV5-1 with TRBJ2-1; weak D call: TRBD2 (6 bases). For the CDR3, the DNA is TGCGCCAGCAGCTTGGGACGGGGAGGTAATGAGCAGTTCTTC. Amino acid sequence: CASSLGRGGNEQFF.